Sequencing of this T cell receptor beta chain was carried out in a study of T-cell reconstitution after alpha-beta-depleted transplantation in children. Study outcomes and limitations: Expanded clones from the graft, numbering several hundred, reportedly supplied alpha-beta T cells about two months after transplant. The study traced high day-60 TCRbeta diversity in some patients to surviving recipient T cells and thymic progenitors. Once a year had passed after transplant, T-cell counts and diversity came mostly from newly produced T cells.

As for this clonotype: Antigen unknown.

It was with unique molecular identifiers that the TCRbeta library was prepared. TCRdb itself ran the PCR reads through MiXCR, one entry per CDR3 protein. This table has about 250,000 distinct CDR3 sequences, approximately 24% appearing once. Trimming left V 6 bases short and J 0 bases short, with 12 bases between. Germline assignment: CDR1 DFQATT and CDR2 SNEGSKA (reference sequence). This CDR3 has 13 residues. The material sequenced was PBMCs, mostly from graft donor cells, taken 360 days after TCRalphabeta/CD19-depleted stem cell transplant. The origin of this receptor is a female patient aged 2 to 10 who had a stem cell transplant for congenital amegakaryocytic thrombocytopenia, so the T cells may come from the graft donor. V and J are TRBV20-1 and TRBJ2-7; D is unclear. CDR3 region: CSAASTNSYEQYF. The CDR3 region has the DNA TGCAGTGCCGCGTCGACAAACTCCTACGAGCAGTACTTC.